This T cell receptor (beta chain) emerged from a study of blood T cell repertoires in COVID-19. Turning to the study itself: The United States, Italy and Spain provided the acute and convalescent COVID-19 samples.

Authors' methods: Using reference gene primer amplification, nucleated cell counts were estimated. Assay used: immunoSEQ multiplex PCR; TCRdb lists only in-frame clones, some missing. The V and J calls and clone size come from that table; D and trimming were worked out from the DNA. The sample lists about 94,000 clones; approximately 83% were seen once. The source of this sequence is a man in his sixties with acute or convalescent COVID-19. The specimen sequenced was peripheral blood.

The CDR3 DNA is TGTGCCACCAGTGATTTGGTTAGGGGTGAAGGAGAGACCCAGTACTTC. The encoded protein is CATSDLVRGEGETQYF. V is TRBV24-1 and J is TRBJ2-5, with TRBD1 as a possible D gene (5 bases). V lost 0 bases and J lost 4, with 14 bases in between. The CDR3 has 16 amino acids. Germline lookup yields CDR1 KGHDR and CDR2 SFDVKD.